The clone carrying this T cell receptor beta chain was detected a few times. The data belong to a study of response to subunit inactivated influenza vaccine. V lost 3 bases, J lost 4 bases, and 9 bases stayed unmatched. CDR1 and CDR2 from the germline V gene are SGHTA and FQGNSA. There are 16 residues in the CDR3. From the RT-PCR reads, TCRdb called clonotypes with MiXCR, one entry per CDR3 protein. The sample includes just under 550,000 distinct CDR3 sequences, around 21% of them seen just once. The same sample was also studied in work on T cells expressing NK-cell markers. This second report adds: In generating TCR beta cDNA, 5'RACE template switching with UMIs was used. In sorted CD3+CD56+NKG2C+, CD3+CD56+NKG2C- and CD3+CD56-NKG2C+ T cells, TCR beta repertoires were obtained.

This clonotype was sampled from a man aged 45-65 years who received an inactivated influenza vaccine. J is TRBJ2-3 and V is TRBV7-2; 8 bases match TRBD2. The material was CD4+ T cells sorted from PBMCs, obtained 12 days after vaccination. CDR3 loop: CASSFRTSSSADTQYF. The CDR3 DNA sequence: TGTGCCAGCAGCTTTAGGACTAGCTCTAGCGCAGATACGCAGTATTTT.